Shown below are 24 T cell receptor beta chains from a single sample sequenced in a study of CD8 T cells in ankylosing spondylitis. Each CDR3 protein gets one entry after TCRdb re-called the 5' RACE reads with MiXCR. The sample lists fewer than 250,000 distinct CDR3 sequences, roughly 32% seen once, with around 4% in the top ten. Sample: blood, either unsorted or a sorted T cell fraction (not recorded which). These TCRs come from a male donor with ankylosing spondylitis or in good health (not recorded which).

The chain has TRBV20-1 and TRBJ2-7; tentative D call: TRBD1 (6 bases). The CDR3 covers 12 residues. Germline-derived CDR1 and CDR2 are DFQATT and SNEGSKA (reference sequence). V was pared by 4 bases and J by 2 bases, with 9 bases between. DNA of the CDR3: TGCAGTGCTATAGACAGGACCTACGAGCAGTACTTC. Translated, it gives CSAIDRTYEQYF.

This clonotype has ten or more counts. The chain is built from TRBV10-3 and TRBJ2-2; D is undetermined. This CDR3 has 12 residues. Trimming removed 0 bases from V and 9 bases from J, with 5 bases in between. Germline loops: CDR1 ENHRY, CDR2 SYGVKD. The CDR3 DNA sequence: TGTGCCATCAGTGAGTCGAGGAGGGAGCTGTTTTTT. This encodes CAISESRRELFF.

The rearrangement links TRBV12-3 or TRBV12-4 to TRBJ2-7; D remains ambiguous. The CDR3 is 13 residues long. V dropped 7 bases and J dropped 0 bases, with 10 bases sitting between them. CDR3 sequence (DNA): TGTGCCAGCATCTCTGCGGACTCCTACGAGCAGTACTTC. It yields the protein CASISADSYEQYF.

The sample holds many counts of this clonotype. This chain connects TRBV12-3 or TRBV12-4 to TRBJ2-3, with D tentatively TRBD2 (5 bases). This CDR3 contains 16 residues. V was trimmed by 2 bases and J by 2 bases, leaving 14 bases between them. The CDR3 DNA reads as TGTGCCAGCAGTTTAAAGGTCGGACTCCCCACAGATACGCAGTATTTT. Its protein is CASSLKVGLPTDTQYF.

The genes are TRBV6-2 or TRBV6-3 and TRBJ2-5; no firm D call. Deletions cut 5 bases from V and 3 bases from J, with 13 bases between. The CDR3 is 14 residues long. Looked up from germline, CDR1 is MNHEY and CDR2 is SVGEGT. The CDR3 here is CASSTLDREETQYF. CDR3 bases: TGTGCCAGCAGTACCTTAGACCGGGAAGAGACCCAGTACTTC.

V and J are TRBV12-3 or TRBV12-4 and TRBJ2-7; 7 nucleotides agree with TRBD1. V lost 4 bases to trimming and J lost 5 bases; unmatched junction nucleotides: 8. CDR3 length: 14 residues. The CDR3 protein is CASSSYRGVNEQYF. CDR3 nucleotides: TGTGCCAGCAGTTCCTACAGGGGTGTCAACGAGCAGTACTTC.

The chain is built from TRBV12-3 or TRBV12-4 and TRBJ2-1; D might be TRBD2 (5 bases). The CDR3 loop spans 15 amino acids. Trimming stripped 2 bases from V and 9 bases from J, with 17 bases between. The CDR3 loop reads CASSLRRRASCEQFF. CDR3 nucleotides: TGTGCCAGCAGTTTAAGGCGCCGGGCTAGCTGTGAGCAGTTCTTC.

This clonotype has a count of ten or more. This chain joins TRBV12-3 or TRBV12-4 and TRBJ2-2, with D possibly TRBD1 on 6 matching bases. CDR3 length equals 12 residues. The ends were cut back, 6 bases at V and 5 bases at J, with 7 bases in the middle. The CDR3 nucleotides read TGTGCCAGCAGCCAGGGGACCGGGGAGCTGTTTTTT. Protein sequence: CASSQGTGELFF.

The rearrangement uses TRBV5-6 and TRBJ2-7; the D is unclear. There are 14 residues in the CDR3. Trimming shortened V by 5 bases and J by 1 base, and 13 bases separated the two germline ends. CDR1 is SGHDT and CDR2 is YYEEEE in the germline V gene. CDR3 amino acids: CASRRNGPSYEQYF. As DNA, the CDR3 is TGTGCCAGCAGGAGAAACGGACCTTCCTACGAGCAGTACTTC. The full variable domain, completed using reference TRBV5-6 and TRBJ2-7, is DAGVTQSPTHLIKTRGQQVTLRCSPKSGHDTVSWYQQALGQGPQFIFQYYEEEERQRGNFPDRFSGHQFPNYSSELNVNALLLGDSALYLCASRRNGPSYEQYFGPGTRLTVT.

The genes are TRBV5-6 and TRBJ2-5; 7 bases align to TRBD1. This CDR3 is 15 amino acids long. V trimming: 3 bases; J trimming: 4 bases; junction bases outside the gene matches: 9. The V gene's germline CDR1 is SGHDT and CDR2 YYEEEE. CDR3 region: CASSSVDRSGETQYF. CDR3 DNA: TGTGCCAGCAGCTCGGTGGACAGGTCGGGAGAGACCCAGTACTTC.

The chain employs TRBV12-3 or TRBV12-4 and TRBJ2-3; TRBD1 matches 9 bases. After removal of 6 bases from V and 1 base from J, the junction contained 5 bases not matched to a gene. The CDR3 is made up of 15 amino acids. In DNA, the CDR3 is TGTGCCAGCAGACCCTGGACAGGGGGCACAGATACGCAGTATTTT. Translating it yields CASRPWTGGTDTQYF.

This clonotype was detected only a few times. The chain recombines TRBV6-1 with TRBJ1-5; D is unresolved. The ends were cut back, 3 bases at V and 2 bases at J, with 8 bases in the middle. The V gene's germline CDR1 is MNHNS and CDR2 SASEGT. The CDR3 contains 14 residues. CDR3 in DNA: TGTGCCAGCAGTGAGGCCTTACGCAATCAGCCCCAGCATTTT. Residues: CASSEALRNQPQHF.

For the CDR3, the DNA is TGTGCCAGCAGTTATAATGGCGGGGGGGCGGCCGGGGAGCTGTTTTTT. This codes for CASSYNGGGAAGELFF. The chain carries TRBV12-3 or TRBV12-4 and TRBJ2-2; 9 bases map to TRBD2. The CDR3 has 16 residues. The V gene end was trimmed by 4 bases and the J gene end by 6 bases; junction bases not matched to a gene: 9.

This clonotype was counted between two and nine times. V is TRBV20-1 and J is TRBJ1-4; D is ambiguous. This CDR3 has 15 residues. Germline CDR1 and CDR2: DFQATT and SNEGSKA (reference sequence). The V end lost 5 bases, the J end lost 0 bases, and 13 bases lay between the germline ends. CDR3 protein: CSARRVAATNEKLFF. The CDR3, as DNA: TGCAGTGCTCGAAGGGTGGCAGCAACTAATGAAAAACTGTTTTTT.

The chain joins TRBV5-1 to TRBJ2-6; 8 nucleotides agree with TRBD1. Germline lookup yields CDR1 SGHRS and CDR2 YFSETQ. Germline trimming cut 0 bases from V and 3 bases from J; bases unmatched to any gene: 5. This CDR3 comprises 17 residues. For the CDR3, the DNA is TGCGCCAGCAGCTTGGTGGCAGGGGGCGTTGGGGCCAACGTCCTGACTTTC. Amino acids: CASSLVAGGVGANVLTF.

This clonotype came up a few times. V and J are TRBV3-1 and TRBJ1-3, with D hard to call. CDR3 length equals 13 residues. Germline lookup yields CDR1 LGHDT and CDR2 YNNKEL (reference sequence). V was trimmed by 0 bases and J by 4 bases, leaving 4 bases between them. CDR3 sequence: CASSQDDGNTIYF. For the CDR3, the DNA is TGTGCCAGCAGCCAAGACGACGGAAACACCATATATTTT. The full variable domain, rest sourced from reference TRBV3-1 and TRBJ1-3, is DTAVSQTPKYLVTQMGNDKSIKCEQNLGHDTMYWYKQDSKKFLKIMFSYNNKELIINETVPNRFSPKSPDKAHLNLHINSLELGDSAVYFCASSQDDGNTIYFGEGSWLTVV.

The chain uses TRBV3-1 and TRBJ1-3; 9 positions agree with TRBD1. Per germline, CDR1 LGHDT and CDR2 YNNKEL (reference sequence). Trimming cost V 4 bases and J 2 bases; bases outside gene matches: 3. This CDR3 is built from 15 residues. DNA of the CDR3: TGTGCCAGCAGCCTCGGGACAGGGACTGGAAACACCATATATTTT. Amino acids: CASSLGTGTGNTIYF.

The rearrangement joins TRBV6-1 to TRBJ2-7; possibly TRBD1 for D (5 bases). V gave up 6 bases and J gave up 2 bases, with 17 bases separating them. In germline, CDR1 is MNHNS, CDR2 SASEGT. This CDR3 has 15 residues. CDR3 region: CASRPRQLYPYEQYF. CDR3 nucleotide sequence: TGTGCCAGCAGGCCACGACAGCTTTACCCCTACGAGCAGTACTTC.

This clonotype showed up just a few times. This chain uses TRBV6-5 with TRBJ1-1; D ambiguous. The CDR3 covers 15 residues. Germline assignment: CDR1 MNHEY and CDR2 SVGAGI. With 0 bases removed from V and 4 bases from J, the gap between germline ends came to 12 bases. The CDR3 nucleotides read TGTGCCAGCAGTTACTCTCCAGGCGGGGTCACTGAAGCTTTCTTT. Translation: CASSYSPGGVTEAFF.

A few counts support this clonotype. The chain joins TRBV12-3 or TRBV12-4 to TRBJ2-1; 8 bases agree with TRBD2. This CDR3 has 13 residues. Unmatched junction bases numbered 3, after V lost 1 base and J lost 10 bases. CDR3 amino acids: CASSLGLAGEQFF. CDR3 nucleotides: TGTGCCAGCAGTTTAGGTCTAGCGGGCGAGCAGTTCTTC.

J is TRBJ2-2 and V is TRBV29-1; D is perhaps TRBD2 (5 bases). Germline values: CDR1 SQVTM, CDR2 ANQGSEA. V was pared by 0 bases and J by 2 bases, with 10 bases between. This CDR3 comprises 15 residues. The DNA for the CDR3 is TGCAGCGTTGAAGATGGGAGCGTTAACACCGGGGAGCTGTTTTTT. This encodes CSVEDGSVNTGELFF.

This clonotype appeared many times. The chain has TRBV12-3 or TRBV12-4 and TRBJ1-5; D remains unclear. This CDR3 is built from 13 residues. V was trimmed by 1 base and J by 1 base, leaving 2 bases between them. The CDR3 DNA reads TGTGCCAGCAGTTTAGGCAGCAATCAGCCCCAGCATTTT. Translation gives CASSLGSNQPQHF.

In this sample, this clonotype turned up a few times. This sequence joins TRBV4-2 and TRBJ2-7; 10 bases are a match to TRBD2. Germline CDR1 is LGHNA and CDR2 is YNFKEQ. The CDR3 spans 15 residues. Losses at the gene ends were 0 bases for V and 4 bases for J; bases not matched to a gene: 3. DNA for the CDR3: TGTGCCAGCAGCCAAGAGCCTAGCGGGGGTTACGAGCAGTACTTC. This gives the protein CASSQEPSGGYEQYF.

CDR3 sequence reads: CSVDAGGKDTGELFF. DNA for the CDR3: TGCAGCGTTGATGCAGGGGGCAAGGACACCGGGGAGCTGTTTTTT. V usage is TRBV29-1 and J usage is TRBJ2-2, with 8 positions matching TRBD1. Per the germline V gene, CDR1 is SQVTM and CDR2 is ANQGSEA. The ends lost 3 bases at V and 3 bases at J; junction bases unmatched: 6. The length of the CDR3 is 15 residues.